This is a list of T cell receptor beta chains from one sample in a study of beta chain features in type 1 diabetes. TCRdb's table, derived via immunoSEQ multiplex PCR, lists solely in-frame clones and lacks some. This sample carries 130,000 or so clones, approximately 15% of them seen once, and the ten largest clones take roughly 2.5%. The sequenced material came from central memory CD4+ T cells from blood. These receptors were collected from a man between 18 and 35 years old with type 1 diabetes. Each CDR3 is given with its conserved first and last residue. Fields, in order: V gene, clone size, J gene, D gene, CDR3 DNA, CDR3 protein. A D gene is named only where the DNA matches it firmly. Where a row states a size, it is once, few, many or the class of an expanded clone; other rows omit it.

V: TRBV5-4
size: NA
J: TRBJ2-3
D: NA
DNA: TGTGCCAGCAGCTCTCCGGCAGGGAGCACAGATACGCAGTATTTT
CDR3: CASSSPAGSTDTQYF

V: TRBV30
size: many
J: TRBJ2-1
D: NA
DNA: TGTGCCTGGAGTGCCTCCCTCTACAATGAGCAGTTCTTC
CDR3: CAWSASLYNEQFF

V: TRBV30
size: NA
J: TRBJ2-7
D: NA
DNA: TGTGCCTGGGCCCCAAGTTACGAGCAGTACTTC
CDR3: CAWAPSYEQYF

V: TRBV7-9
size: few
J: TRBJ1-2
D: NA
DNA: TGTGCCAGCAGCTCCCCTCCTAACTATGGCTACACCTTC
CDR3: CASSSPPNYGYTF

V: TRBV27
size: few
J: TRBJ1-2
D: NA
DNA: TGTGCCAGCAGTCCCCCAGGGAGCGGCTACACCTTC
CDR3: CASSPPGSGYTF

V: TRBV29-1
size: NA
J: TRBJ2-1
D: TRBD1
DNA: TGCACCACAACCGGACAGGGAGGTATGGGCTATGAGCAGTTCTTC
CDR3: CTTTGQGGMGYEQFF

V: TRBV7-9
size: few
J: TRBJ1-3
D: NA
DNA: TGTGCCAGCAGCCTTAGGGTCTCTGGAAACACCATATATTTT
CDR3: CASSLRVSGNTIYF

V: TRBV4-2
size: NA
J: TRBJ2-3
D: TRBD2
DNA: TGTGCCAGCAGCCAAGCGCTAGCGGGAGCCGGAGATACGCAGTATTTT
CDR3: CASSQALAGAGDTQYF

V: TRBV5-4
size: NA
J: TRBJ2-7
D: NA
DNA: TGTGCCAGCAGCTTAGGTAACAGGGAGGACGGCGAGCAGTACTTC
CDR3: CASSLGNREDGEQYF

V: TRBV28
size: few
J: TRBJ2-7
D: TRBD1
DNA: TGTGCCAGCCGAATAACAGGGGGCTACGAGCAGTACTTC
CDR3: CASRITGGYEQYF

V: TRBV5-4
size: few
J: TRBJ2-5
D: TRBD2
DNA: TGTGCCAGCAGCTTGAAGGTGTCTAGCGGGACGCGGGTAGAGACCCAGTACTTC
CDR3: CASSLKVSSGTRVETQYF

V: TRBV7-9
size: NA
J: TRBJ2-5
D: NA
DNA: TGTGCCAGCAGCTTAGACAGATACCAAGAGACCCAGTACTTC
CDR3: CASSLDRYQETQYF

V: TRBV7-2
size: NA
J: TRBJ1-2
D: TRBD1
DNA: TGTGCCAGCAGCTTGAATCCGGGACAGACATTATATGGCTACACCTTC
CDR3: CASSLNPGQTLYGYTF

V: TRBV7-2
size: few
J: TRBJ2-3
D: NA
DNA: TGTGCCAGCAGCTTGAACGGGGGATGGGCAGATACGCAGTATTTT
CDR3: CASSLNGGWADTQYF

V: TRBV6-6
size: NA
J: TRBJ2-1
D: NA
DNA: TGTGCCAGCAGGAAGGAGCAGGAAAAGCAGTTCTTC
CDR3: CASRKEQEKQFF

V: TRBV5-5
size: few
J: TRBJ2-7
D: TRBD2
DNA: TGTGCCAGCAGCTTGACTGCTAGCGGGTTCGCCTACGAGCAGTACTTC
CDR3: CASSLTASGFAYEQYF

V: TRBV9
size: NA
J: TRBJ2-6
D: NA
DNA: TGTTCCAGCAGCGTAGAAGAGGGACGACTTGCCGTCCTGACTTTC
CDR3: CSSSVEEGRLAVLTF

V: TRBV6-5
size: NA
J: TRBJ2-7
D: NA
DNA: TGTGCCAGCAGCCTGACGGATGACTCCTACGAGCAGTACTTC
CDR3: CASSLTDDSYEQYF

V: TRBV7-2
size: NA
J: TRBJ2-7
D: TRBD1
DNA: TGTGCCAGCAGACCGCAGGGGACAGCCTACGAGCAGTACTTC
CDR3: CASRPQGTAYEQYF

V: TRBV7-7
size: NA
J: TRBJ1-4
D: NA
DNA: TGTGCTAGCAGCCCTAGTCCAGGGAGTGAAAAACTGTTTTTT
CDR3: CASSPSPGSEKLFF

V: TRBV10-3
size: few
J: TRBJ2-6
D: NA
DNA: TGTGCCATCAGTGCGGACAGCTCTGGGGCCAACGTCCTGACTTTC
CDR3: CAISADSSGANVLTF

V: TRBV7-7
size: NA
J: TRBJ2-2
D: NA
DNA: TGTGCTAGCAGCTTAGGACTTCCGAACACCGGGGAGCTGTTTTTT
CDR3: CASSLGLPNTGELFF

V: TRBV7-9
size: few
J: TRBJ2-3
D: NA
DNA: TGTGCCAGCAGTTTCAGGGGTGATACGCAGTATTTT
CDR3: CASSFRGDTQYF

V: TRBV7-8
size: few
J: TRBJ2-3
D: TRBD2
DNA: TGTGCCAGCAGCCCCCTCCCGACTAGCGGGGCGAAAGATACGCAGTATTTT
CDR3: CASSPLPTSGAKDTQYF

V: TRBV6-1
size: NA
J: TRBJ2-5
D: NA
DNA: TGTGCCAGCAGTGAACGGGTTGATGGGGCCCAGTACTTC
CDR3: CASSERVDGAQYF

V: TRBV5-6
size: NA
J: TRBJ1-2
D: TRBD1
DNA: TGTGCCAGCAGCCCGGACAGGGGCTATGGCTACACCTTC
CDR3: CASSPDRGYGYTF

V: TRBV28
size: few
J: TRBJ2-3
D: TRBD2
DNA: TGTGCCAGCACACGACTAGCGGGTACCTGGGGTGATACGCAGTATTTT
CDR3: CASTRLAGTWGDTQYF

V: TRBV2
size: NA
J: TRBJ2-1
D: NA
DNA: TGTGCCAGCAGTCCTGGGGGTGAGCAGTTCTTC
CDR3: CASSPGGEQFF

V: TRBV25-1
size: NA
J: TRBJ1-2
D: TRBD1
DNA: TGTGCCAGCAGACGAGGGACAGGGAACTATGGCTACACCTTC
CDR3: CASRRGTGNYGYTF

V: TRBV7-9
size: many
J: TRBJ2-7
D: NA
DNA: TGTGCCAGCAGCTTAGCGAGTACCACAGGCGAGCAGTACTTC
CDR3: CASSLASTTGEQYF

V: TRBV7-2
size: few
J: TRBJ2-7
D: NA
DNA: TGTGCCAGCAGCTTAGAACAGGGAGTCGAGCAGTACTTC
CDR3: CASSLEQGVEQYF

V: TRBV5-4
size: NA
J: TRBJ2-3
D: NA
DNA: TGTGCCAGCAGCTTGGGGGTCCAACTCACAGATACGCAGTATTTT
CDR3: CASSLGVQLTDTQYF

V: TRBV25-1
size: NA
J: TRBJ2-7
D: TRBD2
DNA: TGTGCCAGCAGTGATGAGGTCGGGGGGTACTACGAGCAGTACTTC
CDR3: CASSDEVGGYYEQYF

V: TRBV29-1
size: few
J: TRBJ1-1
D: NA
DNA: TGCAGCGTTGGGAGACAGGAAAACACTGAAGCTTTCTTT
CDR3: CSVGRQENTEAFF

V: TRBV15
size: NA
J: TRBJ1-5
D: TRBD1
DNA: TGTGCCACCAGCAACGACAGGGGAAATCAGCCCCAGCATTTT
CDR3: CATSNDRGNQPQHF

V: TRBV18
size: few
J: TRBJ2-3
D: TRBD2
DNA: TGTGCCAGCTCACCACTGACTAGCGGGAACACAGATACGCAGTATTTT
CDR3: CASSPLTSGNTDTQYF

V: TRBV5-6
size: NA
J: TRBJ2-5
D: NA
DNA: TGTGCCAGCAGCACCTCGGAGACCCAGTACTTC
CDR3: CASSTSETQYF

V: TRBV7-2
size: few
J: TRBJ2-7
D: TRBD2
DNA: TGTGCCAGCAGCTCGCAGACTAGCGGGGGGCCGGGCCACGAGCAGTACTTC
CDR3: CASSSQTSGGPGHEQYF

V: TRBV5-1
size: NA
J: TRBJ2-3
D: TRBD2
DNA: TGCGCCAGCAGCCCCCCGGGGGGAATCACAGATACGCAGTATTTT
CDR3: CASSPPGGITDTQYF

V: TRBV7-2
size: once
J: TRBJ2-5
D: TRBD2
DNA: TGTGCCACCCGCCGGACTAGCGGAGTTGGGGAGACCCAGTACTTC
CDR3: CATRRTSGVGETQYF

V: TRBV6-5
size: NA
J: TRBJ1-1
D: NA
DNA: TGTGCCAGCAGTTATACTAGGGACACTGAAGCTTTCTTT
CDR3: CASSYTRDTEAFF

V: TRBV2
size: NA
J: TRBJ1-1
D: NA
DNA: TGTGCCACAGGGAAGACAGTCATGAACACTGAAGCTTTCTTT
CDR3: CATGKTVMNTEAFF

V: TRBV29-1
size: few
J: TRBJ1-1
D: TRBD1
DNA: TGCAGCGTTGAATTGCCGGGACAGGGGCCTGAAGCTTTCTTT
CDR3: CSVELPGQGPEAFF

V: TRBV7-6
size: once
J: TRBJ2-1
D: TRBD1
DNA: TGTGCCAGCAGCGGTACGACAGGGCCTGAGCAGTTCTTC
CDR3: CASSGTTGPEQFF

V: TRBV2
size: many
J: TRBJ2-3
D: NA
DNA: TGTGCCAGTATTCAAGCGGGCACAGATACGCAGTATTTT
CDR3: CASIQAGTDTQYF

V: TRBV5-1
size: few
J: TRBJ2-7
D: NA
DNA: TGCGCCAGCAGCTTGGATCCTGACGGCGAGCAGTACTTC
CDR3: CASSLDPDGEQYF

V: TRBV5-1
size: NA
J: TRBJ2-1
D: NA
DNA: TGCGCCAGCAGCCCGGACTCAACCTCATTCGAGCAGTTCTTC
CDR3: CASSPDSTSFEQFF

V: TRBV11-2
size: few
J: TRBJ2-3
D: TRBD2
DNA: TGTGCCAGCAGTCGACTAGCGGCCCTTAGCACAGATACGCAGTATTTT
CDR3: CASSRLAALSTDTQYF

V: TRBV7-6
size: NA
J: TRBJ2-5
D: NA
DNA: TGTGCCAGCAGCTTATCGGTCGGTGAGACCCAGTACTTC
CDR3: CASSLSVGETQYF

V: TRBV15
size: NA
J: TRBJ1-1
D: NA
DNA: TGTGCCACTAAGGCCACCCGGGACACTGAAGCTTTCTTT
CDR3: CATKATRDTEAFF

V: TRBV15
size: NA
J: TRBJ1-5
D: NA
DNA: TGTGCCACCAGCACGGGGAATAGCAATCAGCCCCAGCATTTT
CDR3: CATSTGNSNQPQHF

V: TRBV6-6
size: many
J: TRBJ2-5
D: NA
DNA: TGTGCCAGCAGTACTGGGGCTGAGACCCAGTACTTC
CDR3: CASSTGAETQYF

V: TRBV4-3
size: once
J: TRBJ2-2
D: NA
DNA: TGCGCCAGCAGCCAAGATAGGGCAGGGTCAGGCACCGGGGAGCTGTTTTTT
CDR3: CASSQDRAGSGTGELFF

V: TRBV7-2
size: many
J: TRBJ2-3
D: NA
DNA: TGTGCCAGCAGCCCCCCAAGCGGGTGGAGGGAGTATTTT
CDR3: CASSPPSGWREYF

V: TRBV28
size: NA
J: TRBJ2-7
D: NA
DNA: TGTGCCAGCAGTGGGACTTACCCCTCCTACGAGCAGTACTTC
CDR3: CASSGTYPSYEQYF

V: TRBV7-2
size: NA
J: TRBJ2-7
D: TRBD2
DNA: TGTGCCAGCAGCTTAAGAGTCGGGACTAGCGGGAGAACCGAGCAGTACTTC
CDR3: CASSLRVGTSGRTEQYF

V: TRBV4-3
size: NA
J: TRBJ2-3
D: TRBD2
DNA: TGCGCCAGCAGCCAAGCGATCCGGACTAGCGGTAGCACAGATACGCAGTATTTT
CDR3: CASSQAIRTSGSTDTQYF